The source of this T cell receptor beta chain is a study of T cell repertoires in ileal Crohn's disease. Turning to the study itself: The M6 sample came from neoterminal ileum during colonoscopy after surgery.

Points from the study as a whole: Sorted CD8 T cells held more high-frequency clones than CD4.

Per sample, roughly 500 nanograms of biopsy DNA were TCRB immunosequenced. Data came from immunoSEQ multiplex PCR; TCRdb stores just in-frame clones and leaves some out. This sample has around 9,200 clones, with 79% found just once. CDR3 length: 16 amino acids. Germline loops: CDR1 SEHNR, CDR2 FQNEAQ (reference sequence). The ends lost 1 base at V and 6 bases at J; junction bases unmatched: 11. Of note for this clone: As yet, its antigen is unknown.

Time point: neoterminal ileum biopsy at postoperative endoscopy, about 6 months after surgery. This chain connects TRBV7-9 to TRBJ2-7; 8 nucleotides agree with TRBD2. The source of this sequence is an adult with Crohn's disease. Sequencing was carried out using ileal tissue. CDR3 sequence reads: CASSLEGPAGVPEQYF. The CDR3 DNA follows: TGTGCCAGCAGCTTAGAGGGGCCAGCGGGAGTCCCCGAGCAGTACTTC. The full variable domain, rest sourced from reference TRBV7-9 and TRBJ2-7, is DTGVSQNPRHKITKRGQNVTFRCDPISEHNRLYWYRQTLGQGPEFLTYFQNEAQLEKSRLLSDRFSAERPKGSFSTLEIQRTEQGDSAMYLCASSLEGPAGVPEQYFGPGTRLTVT.